The clone carrying this TCR beta chain was picked up many times. The target antigen is unknown. These data originate in a study of T cells in Graves' hyperthyroidism and ophthalmopathy. About the research overall: The initial diagnosis was the point when peripheral blood was collected, ahead of any treatment.

Amplification targeted TCR beta CDR3 regions from RNA transcripts. HTBI primers drove first-round RT-PCR of the TCR CDR3. TCRdb reprocessed the multiplex PCR reads with MiXCR, giving one entry per CDR3 protein. The table shows around 340,000 distinct CDR3 sequences, with about 20% occurring only once. Graves' hyperthyroidism qualified as stable when ophthalmopathy did not progress within 18 months. The patients, who ranged from 18 to 65 in age, presented with newly diagnosed hyperthyroidism lasting under 2 months. Points from the study as a whole: A median around 6.8 months before onset, the model predicted ophthalmopathy.

V shed 5 bases, J shed 6 bases, and the junction held 13 bases outside the gene matches. CDR3 length: 17 amino acids. This chain joins TRBV12-3 or TRBV12-4 and TRBJ2-3; 11 bases align to TRBD2. This sequence originates from a woman in her forties or fifties with Graves' hyperthyroidism. The sample comprised blood. CDR3 in amino acids: CASSLLAGGPVSDTQYF. The CDR3 bases are TGTGCCAGCAGTCTATTAGCGGGAGGGCCCGTATCCGATACGCAGTATTTT.